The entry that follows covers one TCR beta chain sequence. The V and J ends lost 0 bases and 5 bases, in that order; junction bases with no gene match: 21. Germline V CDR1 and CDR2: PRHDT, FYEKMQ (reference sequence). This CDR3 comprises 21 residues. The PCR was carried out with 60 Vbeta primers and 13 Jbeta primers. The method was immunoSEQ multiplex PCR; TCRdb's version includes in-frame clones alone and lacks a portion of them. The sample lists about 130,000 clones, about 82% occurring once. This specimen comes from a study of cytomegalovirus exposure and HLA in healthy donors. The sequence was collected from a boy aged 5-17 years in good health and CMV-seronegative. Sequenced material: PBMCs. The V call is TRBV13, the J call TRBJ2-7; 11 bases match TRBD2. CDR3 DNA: TGTGCCAGCAGCTTAGGTTCGGGACTAGCGGAAATCCCGGTCCGGTTTAACGAGCAGTACTTC. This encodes CASSLGSGLAEIPVRFNEQYF.